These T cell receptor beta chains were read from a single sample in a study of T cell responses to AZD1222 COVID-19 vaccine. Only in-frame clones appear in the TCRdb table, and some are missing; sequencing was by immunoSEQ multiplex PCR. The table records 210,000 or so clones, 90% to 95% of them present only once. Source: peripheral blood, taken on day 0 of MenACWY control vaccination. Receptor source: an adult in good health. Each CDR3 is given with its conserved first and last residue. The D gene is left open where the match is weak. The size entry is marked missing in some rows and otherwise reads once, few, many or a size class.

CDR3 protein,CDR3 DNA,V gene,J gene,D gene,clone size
CASSEILGGETQYF,TGTGCCAGCAGTGAGATTCTAGGGGGAGAGACCCAGTACTTC,TRBV28,TRBJ2-5,NA,NA
CASSLVGSNQPQHF,TGTGCCAGCAGTTTAGTGGGGAGCAATCAGCCCCAGCATTTT,TRBV27,TRBJ1-5,NA,NA
CASSLVSTGVGEQYF,TGTGCCAGCAGCTTAGTGTCAACAGGGGTAGGTGAGCAGTACTTC,TRBV7-2,TRBJ2-7,TRBD1,NA
CASSLDLAGGPNEQFF,TGCGCCAGCAGCTTGGACCTAGCGGGGGGGCCCAATGAGCAGTTCTTC,TRBV5-1,TRBJ2-1,TRBD2,NA
CASRGRSYEQYF,TGTGCCAGCAGAGGTCGTTCCTACGAGCAGTACTTC,TRBV6-5,TRBJ2-7,NA,NA
CASSPVTILSNQPQHF,TGTGCCAGCAGTCCCGTCACTATACTTAGCAATCAGCCCCAGCATTTT,TRBV27,TRBJ1-5,NA,NA
CASSLSIGNEQFF,TGTGCCAGCAGCCTCTCAATCGGCAATGAGCAGTTCTTC,TRBV5-6,TRBJ2-1,NA,NA
CASRTPNQPQHF,TGTGCCAGCAGGACCCCTAATCAGCCCCAGCATTTT,TRBV2,TRBJ1-5,NA,once
CASSPRRESYEQYF,TGTGCCAGCAGCCCCCGACGGGAATCCTACGAGCAGTACTTC,TRBV13,TRBJ2-7,NA,NA
CASTGTGQLRSYEQYF,TGTGCCAGTACAGGGACAGGGCAGTTAAGGTCCTACGAGCAGTACTTC,TRBV19,TRBJ2-7,TRBD1,NA
CASGNRDSDTQYF,TGTGCCAGCGGCAACCGGGACTCAGATACGCAGTATTTT,TRBV5-4,TRBJ2-3,NA,NA
CASSSGTGNTEAFF,TGCGCCAGCAGTTCCGGGACGGGGAACACTGAAGCTTTCTTT,TRBV10-1,TRBJ1-1,NA,NA
CASSLGLGSYNEQFF,TGTGCCAGCAGCTTAGGGCTGGGCTCCTACAATGAGCAGTTCTTC,TRBV7-8,TRBJ2-1,NA,NA
CASNPSGGAEQFF,TGCGCCAGCAACCCTAGCGGGGGCGCGGAGCAGTTCTTC,TRBV5-1,TRBJ2-1,TRBD2,NA
CASSSYGQNTEAFF,TGTGCCAGCAGCAGTTATGGACAGAACACTGAAGCTTTCTTT,TRBV7-9,TRBJ1-1,NA,NA
CSARGPIEAFF,TGCAGTGCTAGAGGACCGATTGAAGCTTTCTTT,TRBV20-1,TRBJ1-1,NA,NA
CATSRDARDSPLHF,TGTGCCACCAGCAGAGATGCTCGGGATTCACCCCTCCACTTT,TRBV15,TRBJ1-6,NA,NA
CASGLSRRGTEAFF,TGTGCCAGTGGACTATCGAGGCGGGGCACTGAAGCTTTCTTT,TRBV2,TRBJ1-1,NA,NA
CASSQERVSQPQHF,TGTGCCAGCAGCCAAGAGCGGGTGAGCCAGCCCCAGCATTTT,TRBV4-2,TRBJ1-5,NA,NA
CASSARGDSYNEQFF,TGTGCCAGCAGCGCCCGGGGGGACTCCTACAATGAGCAGTTCTTC,TRBV7-8,TRBJ2-1,TRBD2,NA
CASSLARDRDGTEAFF,TGTGCCAGCAGCCTAGCGAGGGACAGGGATGGGACTGAAGCTTTCTTT,TRBV11-2,TRBJ1-1,TRBD1,NA
CASSPRGLAGVRDNEQFF,TGCGCCAGCAGTCCTCGAGGACTAGCGGGGGTTCGGGACAATGAGCAGTTCTTC,TRBV23-1,TRBJ2-1,TRBD2,NA
CASSPETNYGYTF,TGTGCCAGCTCACCGGAAACTAACTATGGCTACACCTTC,TRBV18,TRBJ1-2,NA,NA
CASSVGGTYQETQYF,TGTGCCAGCAGTGTGGGGGGTACCTACCAAGAGACCCAGTACTTC,TRBV2,TRBJ2-5,NA,NA
CASSLARDSNQPQHF,TGTGCCAGCAGCTTAGCGCGAGATAGCAATCAGCCCCAGCATTTT,TRBV7-9,TRBJ1-5,NA,NA
CASSTGGRNEQFF,TGCGCCAGTTCCACGGGGGGCCGCAATGAGCAGTTCTTC,TRBV10-1,TRBJ2-1,NA,NA
CSGRQGGSYNEQFF,TGCAGCGGGAGACAGGGGGGGTCCTACAATGAGCAGTTCTTC,TRBV29-1,TRBJ2-1,TRBD1,NA
CAWSVSYRGNQPQHF,TGTGCCTGGAGTGTGAGCTATAGGGGCAATCAGCCCCAGCATTTT,TRBV30,TRBJ1-5,NA,NA
CATKGSEKLFF,TGTGCCACCAAGGGTTCGGAAAAACTGTTTTTT,TRBV28,TRBJ1-4,NA,NA
CASSYSMGRDQPQHF,TGTGCCAGCAGTTACTCGATGGGCAGGGATCAGCCCCAGCATTTT,TRBV6-5,TRBJ1-5,NA,NA
CASSQDSAGSGGTNEKLFF,TGCGCCAGCAGCCAAGATTCCGCCGGATCAGGGGGCACTAATGAAAAACTGTTTTTT,TRBV4-3,TRBJ1-4,TRBD1,NA
CASTHGGETYGSPLHF,TGTGCCAGCACCCACGGGGGGGAAACCTATGGTTCACCCCTCCACTTT,TRBV28,TRBJ1-6,NA,once
CATSRDLDEKLFF,TGTGCCACCAGCAGAGATTTGGATGAAAAACTGTTTTTT,TRBV15,TRBJ1-4,NA,NA
CASSFSSIIGYTF,TGTGCCAGCAGCTTCTCTTCTATTATCGGCTACACCTTC,TRBV5-4,TRBJ1-2,NA,NA
CASSLEGEAFF,TGTGCCAGCAGCTTAGAAGGGGAAGCTTTCTTT,TRBV7-9,TRBJ1-1,NA,NA
CASSLRTVYGYTF,TGTGCCAGCAGCCTCAGGACAGTCTATGGCTACACCTTC,TRBV12-3/TRBV12-4,TRBJ1-2,NA,NA
CASRDLAGPTNEKLFF,TGTGCCAGCAGGGACTTGGCGGGTCCGACTAATGAAAAACTGTTTTTT,TRBV28,TRBJ1-4,NA,NA
CASSLGRSTEAFF,TGTGCCAGCAGTCTCGGGAGGTCCACTGAAGCTTTCTTT,TRBV6-2/TRBV6-3,TRBJ1-1,NA,NA
CASRQSSQGSYGYTF,TGTGCCAGCAGGCAGAGCTCACAGGGTAGCTATGGCTACACCTTC,TRBV6-5,TRBJ1-2,NA,NA
CASSPQDFNTQYF,TGCGCCAGCAGCCCCCAGGACTTTAATACGCAGTATTTT,TRBV4-1,TRBJ2-3,NA,NA
CAWSQTGPMVYGYTF,TGTGCCTGGAGCCAAACAGGGCCCATGGTATATGGCTACACCTTC,TRBV30,TRBJ1-2,NA,NA